These T cell receptor beta chains were read from a single sample in a study of post-analysis software for immune sequencing data. TCRdb analysed the PCR reads with MiXCR anew, one entry per CDR3 protein. The table records approximately 570,000 distinct CDR3 sequences, around 47% of them present only once. Sequencing used blood. Receptors were obtained from a girl aged 5 to 17 with multiple sclerosis. Each CDR3 is given with its conserved first and last residue. Each record gives: clone size, J gene, D gene, V gene, CDR3 DNA, CDR3 protein. D genes are given only for firm matches. Where a row states a size, it is once, few, many or the class of an expanded clone; other rows omit it.

clone_size: NA; j_call: TRBJ1-1; d_call: NA; v_call: TRBV4-1; cdr3_nt: TGCGCCAGCAGCCTCCCAGGGGCGACGGGGAAGGTGAGGTCAGGGCATAACACTGAAGCTTTCTTT; cdr3_aa: CASSLPGATGKVRSGHNTEAFF
clone_size: NA; j_call: TRBJ2-1; d_call: NA; v_call: TRBV27; cdr3_nt: TGTGCCAGCAGCTGGAACAGGGAGTATGAGCAGTTCTTC; cdr3_aa: CASSWNREYEQFF
clone_size: NA; j_call: TRBJ2-1; d_call: TRBD2; v_call: TRBV10-3; cdr3_nt: TGTGCCATCAGTGAGGAGGCGGGGGCCTACAATGAGCAGTTCTTC; cdr3_aa: CAISEEAGAYNEQFF
clone_size: NA; j_call: TRBJ2-7; d_call: TRBD2; v_call: TRBV12-3/TRBV12-4; cdr3_nt: TGTGCCAGCGAGTGGAGGACTAGCGGGGCCGAGCAGTACTTC; cdr3_aa: CASEWRTSGAEQYF
clone_size: NA; j_call: TRBJ2-5; d_call: NA; v_call: TRBV7-9; cdr3_nt: TGTGCCAGCAGCCCAGTGCTCTCCGGTCAAGAGACCCAGTACTTC; cdr3_aa: CASSPVLSGQETQYF
clone_size: NA; j_call: TRBJ2-7; d_call: TRBD2; v_call: TRBV20-1; cdr3_nt: TGCAGTGCTAGAGGGGCTAGCGGGGGTTACGAGCAGTACTTC; cdr3_aa: CSARGASGGYEQYF
clone_size: few; j_call: TRBJ2-6; d_call: NA; v_call: TRBV4-1; cdr3_nt: TGCGCCAGCAGCCTAGTAAGGACGCCCGTCCTTGGGGCCAACGTCCTGACTTTC; cdr3_aa: CASSLVRTPVLGANVLTF
clone_size: NA; j_call: TRBJ2-5; d_call: NA; v_call: TRBV11-3; cdr3_nt: TGTGCCAGCAGCTTAACTGGGGACGAGACCCAGTACTTC; cdr3_aa: CASSLTGDETQYF
clone_size: NA; j_call: TRBJ2-5; d_call: NA; v_call: TRBV6-5; cdr3_nt: TGTGCCAGCAGTTACCAAGGCCTCCAAGAGACCCAGTACTTC; cdr3_aa: CASSYQGLQETQYF
clone_size: few; j_call: TRBJ1-4; d_call: NA; v_call: TRBV18; cdr3_nt: TGTGCCAGCTCACCCTCAACAGAGACTAAACTGTTTTTT; cdr3_aa: CASSPSTETKLFF
clone_size: few; j_call: TRBJ1-2; d_call: TRBD1; v_call: TRBV29-1; cdr3_nt: TGCAGCGCACCTAAGGACAGGGAGGGCTACACCTTC; cdr3_aa: CSAPKDREGYTF
clone_size: NA; j_call: TRBJ1-5; d_call: TRBD1; v_call: TRBV20-1; cdr3_nt: TGCAGTGCTAGAAAGGGGACAGGGCATCAGCCCCAGCATTTT; cdr3_aa: CSARKGTGHQPQHF
clone_size: NA; j_call: TRBJ1-1; d_call: NA; v_call: TRBV5-6; cdr3_nt: TGTGCCAGCAGCACTGGAAATCTTCGGGCTAGTGAAGCTTTCTTT; cdr3_aa: CASSTGNLRASEAFF
clone_size: NA; j_call: TRBJ2-7; d_call: TRBD2; v_call: TRBV7-9; cdr3_nt: TGTGCCGTCCTGTTGGGCGGGAGGGCCTACGAGCAGTACTTC; cdr3_aa: CAVLLGGRAYEQYF
clone_size: NA; j_call: TRBJ2-7; d_call: TRBD1; v_call: TRBV10-3; cdr3_nt: TGTGCCATGGCGTTCGGACAGGGCAATAGCGAGCAGTACTTC; cdr3_aa: CAMAFGQGNSEQYF
clone_size: NA; j_call: TRBJ1-2; d_call: NA; v_call: TRBV20-1; cdr3_nt: TGCAGTGCTAGAGCCCGGACAGAACCATCTAACTATGGCTACACCTTC; cdr3_aa: CSARARTEPSNYGYTF
clone_size: many; j_call: TRBJ2-7; d_call: TRBD1; v_call: TRBV11-1; cdr3_nt: TGTGCCAGCAGCCTGACAGGGGGACCCTACGAGCAGTACTTC; cdr3_aa: CASSLTGGPYEQYF
clone_size: NA; j_call: TRBJ2-3; d_call: TRBD2; v_call: TRBV20-1; cdr3_nt: TGCAGTGCCCGCCCTAGCGGGAGGGCCCCCCGCACAGATACGCAGTATTTT; cdr3_aa: CSARPSGRAPRTDTQYF
clone_size: NA; j_call: TRBJ1-5; d_call: NA; v_call: TRBV20-1; cdr3_nt: TGCAGTGCTAGCCCTGGGACAACTCAGCCCCAGCATTTT; cdr3_aa: CSASPGTTQPQHF
clone_size: NA; j_call: TRBJ1-6; d_call: NA; v_call: TRBV11-2; cdr3_nt: TGTGCCAGCAGCTTAGCTACCCATACTGATTCACCCCTCCACTTT; cdr3_aa: CASSLATHTDSPLHF
clone_size: once; j_call: TRBJ2-7; d_call: NA; v_call: TRBV6-6; cdr3_nt: TGTGCCAGCAGTTACTCCGCCGGAAGCTCCTACGAGCAGTACTTC; cdr3_aa: CASSYSAGSSYEQYF
clone_size: NA; j_call: TRBJ2-7; d_call: TRBD2; v_call: TRBV20-1; cdr3_nt: TGCAGTGCTATTCGGGAGCGGGGAACGTACGAGCAGTACTTC; cdr3_aa: CSAIRERGTYEQYF
clone_size: NA; j_call: TRBJ2-5; d_call: TRBD2; v_call: TRBV4-1; cdr3_nt: TGCGCCAGCAGCCAAGGCCGGGGGGGGCAAGAGACCCAGTACTTC; cdr3_aa: CASSQGRGGQETQYF
clone_size: NA; j_call: TRBJ2-1; d_call: NA; v_call: TRBV6-5; cdr3_nt: TGTGCCAGCAGTTCGGCCTCTTGGAATGAGCAGTTCTTC; cdr3_aa: CASSSASWNEQFF
clone_size: NA; j_call: TRBJ2-7; d_call: TRBD1; v_call: TRBV5-1; cdr3_nt: TGCGCCAGCACCCCAGGAGGACAGGGTTACGAGCAGTACTTC; cdr3_aa: CASTPGGQGYEQYF
clone_size: few; j_call: TRBJ1-6; d_call: TRBD1; v_call: TRBV10-3; cdr3_nt: TGTGCCACCAATGGACAGGGAAATTCACCCCTCCACTTT; cdr3_aa: CATNGQGNSPLHF